This TCR beta chain is from a study of shared clonotypes between healthy human individuals. Study-level results: Clonotype sharing among donors was expected to depend on sequencing depth.

Notes on this clone: The antigen is undetermined.

Naive CD8 isolation took CD45RO-negative cells positively selected for CCR7 and excluded terminally differentiated effector memory CD45RA+ cells. Sequenced by immunoSEQ multiplex PCR; TCRdb stores in-frame clones only, minus some. The table records hundreds of thousands of clones, roughly 95% of them present only once. Germline V gene sequence: CDR1 SGHVS, CDR2 FQNEAQ. The CDR3 spans 15 residues. V was pared by 5 bases and J by 9 bases, with 10 bases of the junction left unmatched. The V gene is TRBV7-8, the J gene TRBJ2-1; 10 nucleotides agree with TRBD1. The sequenced sample was naive CD8+ T cells sorted from blood. The receptor was derived from a woman in her 30s in good health. The CDR3 protein is CASSLIPGQGSEQFF. The CDR3 nucleotides read TGTGCCAGCAGCCTCATACCGGGACAGGGGAGTGAGCAGTTCTTC.